Listed here are 20 T cell receptor beta chains from one sample, sequenced in a study of shared clonotypes between healthy human individuals. This table comes from immunoSEQ multiplex PCR, and its TCRdb copy is limited to in-frame clones, with some not included. The sample shows hundreds of thousands of clones, around 86% of them seen only once. Specimen: memory CD8+ T cells sorted from blood. The subset here: CD45RO+ cells pooled with CCR7-negative TemRA cells. These receptors came from a man between 18 and 29 years old in good health.

This clone appeared once. The chain is built from TRBV30 and TRBJ1-2, with D uncertain. Germline-derived CDR1 and CDR2 are GTSNPN and SVGIG (reference sequence). The V gene lost 3 bases and the J gene lost 4 bases, with 15 bases spanning the gap. The CDR3 runs to 14 residues. The CDR3 nucleotides are TGTGCCTGGAGCGTTTCGGGCAGGACCTATGGCTACACCTTC. Amino acids: CAWSVSGRTYGYTF.

The V call is TRBV7-9, the J call TRBJ2-7; the D call may be TRBD1 or TRBD2 (5 bases each). CDR1 is SEHNR and CDR2 is FQNEAQ in the germline V gene (reference sequence). The CDR3 is made up of 16 amino acids. Trimming stripped 5 bases from V and 0 bases from J, with 17 bases between. The CDR3 sequence: CASSGASGISSYEQYF. CDR3 nucleotide sequence: TGTGCCAGCAGCGGGGCCTCGGGGATAAGCTCCTACGAGCAGTACTTC.

The chain combines TRBV28 with TRBJ2-3; 7 bases align to TRBD2. The CDR3 loop spans 17 amino acids. Trimming at V came to 2 bases and at J to 0 bases, leaving 8 bases not matched to a gene. Germline V gene sequence: CDR1 MDHEN, CDR2 SYDVKM. CDR3 bases: TGTGCCAGCAGTTTAGGGAGGGCTAGCGGAAGCACAGATACGCAGTATTTT. This encodes CASSLGRASGSTDTQYF.

The chain recombines TRBV11-2 with TRBJ1-1, with D possibly being TRBD1 (5 bases). Between the trimmed V and J ends, which lost 3 bases and 4 bases, there was a span of 12 bases. This CDR3 is 14 amino acids long. Per the germline V gene, CDR1 is SGHAT and CDR2 is FQNNGV. The CDR3 DNA reads as TGTGCCAGCAGCTTGGGACCGCTGAGCACTGAAGCTTTCTTT. Translating gives CASSLGPLSTEAFF.

The sample holds one count of this clone. The rearrangement uses TRBV6-5 and TRBJ2-1, with unresolved D. There are 14 residues in the CDR3. Trimming removed 6 bases at V and 2 bases at J, with 11 bases between. Germline-derived CDR1 and CDR2 are MNHEY and SVGAGI. CDR3 sequence: CASRHMFPYNEQFF. The CDR3 DNA is TGTGCCAGCAGGCATATGTTTCCCTACAATGAGCAGTTCTTC.

The chain couples TRBV2 to TRBJ1-1; TRBD1 is a possible D gene (5 bases). From germline, CDR1 is SNHLY and CDR2 FYNNEI. V lost 6 bases and J lost 1, with 12 bases in between. CDR3 length equals 14 residues. The CDR3, as DNA: TGTGCCAGCAGCACGGGACGGTGGAACACTGAAGCTTTCTTT. Translating gives CASSTGRWNTEAFF. The complete variable domain, with remaining parts taken from reference TRBV2 and TRBJ1-1, reads EPEVTQTPSHQVTQMGQEVILRCVPISNHLYFYWYRQILGQKVEFLVSFYNNEISEKSEIFDDQFSVERPDGSNFTLKIRSTKLEDSAMYFCASSTGRWNTEAFFGQGTRLTVV.

The chain couples TRBV7-9 to TRBJ2-7; possible D gene TRBD2, 6 bases. Germline V gene lookup returns CDR1 SEHNR and CDR2 FQNEAQ (reference sequence). CDR3 length equals 13 residues. The V gene lost 11 bases and the J gene lost 0 bases, with 14 bases spanning the gap. This CDR3 reads CAGGDAPSYEQYF. For the CDR3, the DNA is TGTGCCGGAGGGGACGCCCCCTCCTACGAGCAGTACTTC.

The chain uses TRBV27 and TRBJ2-7; no clear D. V lost 4 bases to trimming and J lost 1 base, with 11 bases between them. Per germline, CDR1 MNHEY and CDR2 SMNVEV (reference sequence). This CDR3 contains 14 residues. This CDR3 reads CASSSLGGSYEQYF. CDR3 DNA sequence: TGTGCCAGCAGTTCTTTGGGCGGATCCTACGAGCAGTACTTC.

The CDR3 protein is CASSWTSGGRDTQYF. CDR3 in DNA: TGTGCCAGCAGCTGGACTAGCGGGGGCCGAGATACGCAGTATTTT. The chain links TRBV6-6 to TRBJ2-3; TRBD2 aligns across 13 bases. The J segment lost 5 bases and the V segment lost 6 bases, leaving 5 bases of the junction unmatched. This CDR3 spans 15 amino acids. Germline V gene sequence: CDR1 MNHNY, CDR2 SVGAGI (reference sequence).

On this clone: The same CDR3 is also encoded by other DNA sequences in this sample. The rearrangement joins TRBV28 to TRBJ2-7, with D hard to call. V was trimmed by 2 bases and J by 2 bases, leaving 7 bases between them. This CDR3 is 13 amino acids long. Looked up from germline, CDR1 is MDHEN and CDR2 is SYDVKM. CDR3 sequence: CASSLGRTYEQYF. DNA of the CDR3: TGTGCCAGCAGTTTAGGCAGGACCTACGAGCAGTACTTC.

The V gene is TRBV27, the J gene TRBJ2-7; TRBD2 matches at 8 bases. This CDR3 contains 16 residues. Unmatched junction bases numbered 9, after V lost 2 bases and J lost 3 bases. CDR1 MNHEY and CDR2 SMNVEV come from the germline V gene (reference sequence). CDR3 protein: CASSLVTGGPYYEQYF. CDR3 DNA sequence: TGTGCCAGCAGTTTAGTAACGGGAGGGCCCTACTACGAGCAGTACTTC.

V is TRBV7-2 and J is TRBJ2-3, with D maybe TRBD2 (6 bases). The V end lost 2 bases, the J end lost 2 bases, and 8 bases lay between the germline ends. The CDR3 covers 14 residues. Germline loops: CDR1 SGHTA, CDR2 FQGNSA. Here the CDR3 reads CASSLWGDTDTQYF. The CDR3 nucleotides are TGTGCCAGCAGCTTATGGGGGGACACAGATACGCAGTATTTT.

This clone was observed once. The genes are TRBV5-1 and TRBJ2-7; the match to TRBD1 covers 11 bases. Germline V gene lookup returns CDR1 SGHRS and CDR2 YFSETQ. Trimming removed 1 base from V and 5 bases from J; junction bases left unmatched: 2. CDR3 length equals 14 residues. The CDR3, as DNA: TGCGCCAGCAGCTTGTGGACAGGGGGCGACGAGCAGTACTTC. Its translation is CASSLWTGGDEQYF.

The V call is TRBV10-2, the J call TRBJ2-4; the D gene is possibly TRBD2 (6 bases). CDR1 and CDR2 from the germline V gene are WSHSY and SAAADI. Trimming took off 6 bases at V and 3 bases at J, with 12 bases between the two ends. This CDR3 has 14 residues. The CDR3: CASRVGGGKNIQYF. The CDR3 DNA follows: TGCGCCAGCAGGGTTGGGGGAGGCAAAAACATTCAGTACTTC.

The rearrangement joins TRBV6-1 to TRBJ2-7; the D gene is possibly TRBD2 (5 bases). Germline CDR1 MNHNS, CDR2 SASEGT. This CDR3 is built from 14 residues. Trimming left V 2 bases short and J 0 bases short, with 8 bases between. Written as DNA, the CDR3 is TGTGCCAGCAGTGAACAGCGGAGCTCCTACGAGCAGTACTTC. It is translated as CASSEQRSSYEQYF.

V usage is TRBV2 and J usage is TRBJ1-1; perhaps TRBD1 as D (5 bases). With 3 bases removed from V and 4 bases from J, the gap between germline ends came to 15 bases. Looked up from germline, CDR1 is SNHLY and CDR2 is FYNNEI. The CDR3 is made up of 15 amino acids. The CDR3 sequence is CASSDSRELFTEAFF. DNA for the CDR3: TGTGCCAGCAGTGATAGCAGGGAATTATTCACTGAAGCTTTCTTT.

This clone showed up just once. The V call is TRBV7-6, the J call TRBJ1-1, with D perhaps matching TRBD1 (5 bases). V was clipped by 0 bases and J by 3 bases, with 5 bases between them. CDR1 and CDR2 from the germline V gene are SGHVS and FNYEAQ. CDR3 length: 13 residues. DNA for the CDR3: TGTGCCAGCAGCTTAGCGGGGGACACTGAAGCTTTCTTT. Protein product: CASSLAGDTEAFF.

V is TRBV4-1 and J is TRBJ1-6; TRBD1 might be the D (5 bases). The CDR3 runs 13 residues. The germline V gene encodes CDR1 MGHRA and CDR2 YSYEKL. The V and J ends lost 1 base and 9 bases respectively, with 7 bases between them. Written as DNA, the CDR3 is TGCGCCAGCAGCCAAGGACAGAGTTCACCCCTCCACTTT. Amino acids: CASSQGQSSPLHF.

Only one count was recorded for this clone. V usage is TRBV5-1 and J usage is TRBJ2-3; possibly TRBD1 for D (6 bases). Trimming removed 4 bases at V and 0 bases at J, with 15 bases between. The CDR3 contains 16 residues. Germline CDR1 SGHRS, CDR2 YFSETQ. The CDR3 region is CASSGETGDSTDTQYF. The CDR3 region has the DNA TGCGCCAGCAGCGGGGAGACAGGAGATAGCACAGATACGCAGTATTTT.

This clone was recorded once. The chain employs TRBV4-1 and TRBJ1-5; D gene ambiguous. The CDR3 has 14 residues. V was cut by 7 bases and J by 6 bases, with 16 bases left in between. Germline CDR1 reads MGHRA; CDR2 reads YSYEKL. The chain's CDR3 is CASTEGVTSQPQHF. DNA for the CDR3: TGCGCCAGCACCGAGGGAGTGACGAGTCAGCCCCAGCATTTT.